A single T cell receptor (beta chain) is shown here with its context. Its antigen remains unknown. The assay was immunoSEQ multiplex PCR, and TCRdb's table has in-frame clones only and misses some. This table holds about 110,000 clones, around 89% found once. The data belong to a study of identifying expanded T cells in peripheral blood. Findings of the study overall: Two-week clone count variance significantly increased as total template count grew. Technical replicates showed around 1.2 changed clones; roughly two weeks around 15; four weeks 19.

CDR1 KGHSH and CDR2 LQKENI come from the germline V gene. The trim removed 3 bases at V and 6 bases at J, leaving 10 bases unmatched. The CDR3 is 15 amino acids. No infections or other immune events were documented during collection. The sample was blood. This TCR derives from a person aged 18-70 years in good health. V usage is TRBV18 and J usage is TRBJ2-7; 8 bases map to TRBD2. CDR3 region: CASSPPGGGRSEQYF. The CDR3 DNA reads TGTGCCAGCTCACCCCCGGGCGGGGGGCGATCCGAGCAGTACTTC.